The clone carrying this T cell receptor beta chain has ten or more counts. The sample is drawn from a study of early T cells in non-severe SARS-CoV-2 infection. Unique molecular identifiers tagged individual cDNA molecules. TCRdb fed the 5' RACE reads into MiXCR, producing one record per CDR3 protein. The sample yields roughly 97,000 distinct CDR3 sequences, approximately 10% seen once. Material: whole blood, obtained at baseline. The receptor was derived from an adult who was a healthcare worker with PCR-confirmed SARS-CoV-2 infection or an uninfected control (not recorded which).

The CDR3 DNA is TGCAGCGTTGAAGGGGTAGCTAACTATGGCTACACCTTC. Its protein is CSVEGVANYGYTF. The chain uses TRBV29-1 and TRBJ1-2; the D is unclear. V was clipped by 1 base and J by 0 bases, with 6 bases between them. This CDR3 contains 13 residues. Per the germline V gene, CDR1 is SQVTM and CDR2 is ANQGSEA.